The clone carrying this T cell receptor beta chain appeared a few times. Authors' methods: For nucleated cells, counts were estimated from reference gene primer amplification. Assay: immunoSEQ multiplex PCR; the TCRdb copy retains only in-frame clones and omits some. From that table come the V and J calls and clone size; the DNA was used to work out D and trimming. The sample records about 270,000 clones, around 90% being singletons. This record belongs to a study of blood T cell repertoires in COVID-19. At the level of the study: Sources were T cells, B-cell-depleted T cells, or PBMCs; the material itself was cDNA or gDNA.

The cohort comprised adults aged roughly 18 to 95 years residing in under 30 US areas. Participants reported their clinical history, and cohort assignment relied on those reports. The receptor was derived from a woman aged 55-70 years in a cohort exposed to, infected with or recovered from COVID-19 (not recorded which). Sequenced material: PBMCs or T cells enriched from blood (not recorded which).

The CDR3 coding sequence is TGTGCCAGCAAGAGTAGCGGGAGGGCCCCCGGGGAGCTGTTTTTT. This encodes CASKSSGRAPGELFF. The chain has TRBV28 and TRBJ2-2, with 11 bases fitting TRBD2. J lost 6 bases, V lost 7 bases, and 7 bases had no gene match. This CDR3 region has 15 residues. Germline V CDR1 and CDR2: MDHEN, SYDVKM.